These T cell receptor beta chains were read from a single sample in a study of glioma-infiltrating T cells. In TCRdb, the multiplex PCR reads were re-called with MiXCR into one record per CDR3 protein. The data contain 95,000 to 110,000 distinct CDR3 sequences, around 28% of them singletons. Sample: glioma tissue, nonneoplastic brain tissue, or PBMCs (not recorded which). Receptors were obtained from a human donor with low-grade glioma or glioblastoma, undergoing nonglioma brain surgery, or in good health (not recorded which). Both conserved end residues are part of each CDR3. A D gene is named only where the DNA matches it firmly. Clone size is given for some rows only: seen once, a few or many times, or a class if the clone is expanded.

clone_size d_call j_call v_call cdr3_nt cdr3_aa
- - TRBJ2-7 TRBV6-8 TGTGCCAGCAGATACGGGCTATACGGGCAGTACTTC CASRYGLYGQYF
few - TRBJ1-2 TRBV7-2 TGTGCCAGCAGCTTTAGGGACGCCTTCCAGGGAGGCTACACCTTC CASSFRDAFQGGYTF
many - TRBJ2-7 TRBV7-3 TGTGCCAGCAGCGGCTCGGGCGAGCAGTACTTC CASSGSGEQYF
few - TRBJ1-1 TRBV5-4 TGTGCCAGCAGCTTGGCCCACCAAGGTGAAGCTTTCTTT CASSLAHQGEAFF
many TRBD2 TRBJ2-1 TRBV11-1 TGTGCCAGCAGCACTGGACTAGCGGGGATTGAGCAGTTCTTC CASSTGLAGIEQFF
many TRBD1 TRBJ2-2 TRBV7-9 TGTGCCAGCAGTTCGACAGGGATTACGAACACCGGGGAGCTGTTTTTT CASSSTGITNTGELFF
many TRBD2 TRBJ2-1 TRBV28 TGTGCCAGCAGTCCACTCAGCGGGGTCGGCAATGAGCAGTTCTTC CASSPLSGVGNEQFF
few TRBD2 TRBJ2-7 TRBV2 TGTGCCAGCAGTAAACTGACTAGCGGGGGGGACGAGCAGTACTTC CASSKLTSGGDEQYF
many TRBD1 TRBJ1-2 TRBV6-1 TGTGCCAGCATAACAGGGGACTATGGCTACACCTTC CASITGDYGYTF
- TRBD1 TRBJ2-4 TRBV12-3/TRBV12-4 TGTGCCAGCAGTTCAACCGGGACAGGGAGGAAAAACATTCAGTACTTC CASSSTGTGRKNIQYF
many TRBD2 TRBJ2-7 TRBV20-1 TGCAGTGTAGCGACTAGCGGGGGGCCAGGCGAGCAGTACTTC CSVATSGGPGEQYF
many - TRBJ1-3 TRBV4-3 TGCGCCAGCAGCCAAGTCTTCCGGGTCGGACCTGGAAACACCATATATTTT CASSQVFRVGPGNTIYF
many - TRBJ2-3 TRBV11-3 TGTGCCAGCAGCACGACAGGAGATACGCAGTATTTT CASSTTGDTQYF
- - TRBJ1-1 TRBV7-2 TGTGTTAGCAGCTTTAACTGGAAGAACACTGAAGCTTTCTTT CVSSFNWKNTEAFF
many - TRBJ1-2 TRBV20-1 TGCAGTGCCGGGGACATCGGCTACACCTTC CSAGDIGYTF
few TRBD1 TRBJ1-1 TRBV6-1 TGTGCCAGCAGCAGGGGACAGGGTTCGTCAGCTTTCTTT CASSRGQGSSAFF
- - TRBJ2-6 TRBV6-6 TGTGCCAGCAGTTACGGTGTTGCTCCTGGGGCCAACGTCCTGACTTTC CASSYGVAPGANVLTF
- - TRBJ2-5 TRBV24-1 TGTGCCACCAGTGATTGGGACGGAGAGACCCAGTACTTC CATSDWDGETQYF
- TRBD1 TRBJ1-1 TRBV5-1 TGCGCCAGCAGCTCTACAGGGGGGGCTGAAGCTTTCTTT CASSSTGGAEAFF
- - TRBJ1-5 TRBV7-2 TGTGCCAGCAGCTACTCCTGGAGAGGCAATCAGCCCCAGCATTTT CASSYSWRGNQPQHF